Shown below are 11 T cell receptor beta chains from a single sample sequenced in a study of shared T cell receptors in the human thymus. Only in-frame clones appear in the TCRdb table, and some are missing; sequencing was by immunoSEQ multiplex PCR. The sample has roughly 560,000 clones, about 80% seen once; the top ten hold roughly 0.013%. The sample was also linked to a second study, of human thymus T cells.

Material: thymocytes. The receptor source for this set is a boy under three years old with a congenital heart defect.

CDR3 coding DNA: TGCGCCAGCAGCTCCCAGACTGGGGGGAGCCTCGAGCAGTACTTC. It codes for CASSSQTGGSLEQYF. The J gene is TRBJ2-7, the V gene TRBV5-1; D might be TRBD2 (6 bases). The CDR3 spans 15 residues. Germline values: CDR1 SGHRS, CDR2 YFSETQ. V lost 3 bases, J lost 6 bases, and 19 bases lay in between.

The chain uses TRBV29-1 and TRBJ2-1; 11 bases are a match to TRBD2. The junction had 18 bases not matched to a gene; V was cut back by 0 bases and J by 5 bases. From germline, CDR1 is SQVTM and CDR2 ANQGSEA. CDR3 length: 20 residues. CDR3 DNA: TGCAGCGTTGAAGAGGAAAGGGTACTAGCGGGAGCGGCGGTACACAATGAGCAGTTCTTC. It translates to CSVEEERVLAGAAVHNEQFF.

The chain is built from TRBV7-2 and TRBJ2-7; D may be TRBD1 (6 bases). The V gene's germline CDR1 is SGHTA and CDR2 FQGNSA. The V and J ends lost 2 bases and 3 bases respectively, with 17 bases between them. The CDR3 totals 16 residues. The CDR3 spells CASSLHCLEGDYEQYF. In nucleotides, the CDR3 is TGTGCCAGCAGCTTACATTGTCTAGAGGGGGACTACGAGCAGTACTTC.

This chain uses TRBV15 with TRBJ2-4; 7 bases are shared with TRBD2. CDR1 and CDR2 (germline): LNHNV, YYDKDF (reference sequence). This CDR3 is 16 amino acids long. Losses at the gene ends were 0 bases for V and 8 bases for J; bases not matched to a gene: 10. The CDR3 DNA reads TGTGCCACCAGCAGAGATCACCGGGGGGTCGGGGACATTCAGTACTTC. Protein: CATSRDHRGVGDIQYF.

The J gene is TRBJ2-3, the V gene TRBV10-1; D is unclear. From germline, CDR1 is WNHNN and CDR2 SYGVQD (reference sequence). CDR3 length: 11 amino acids. V lost 5 bases to trimming and J lost 6 bases, with 6 bases between them. The CDR3, as DNA: TGCGCCAGCAGTCAGATGGATACGCAGTATTTT. Protein sequence: CASSQMDTQYF.

The CDR3 sequence is CASRRANEKLFF. CDR3 DNA sequence: TGTGCCAGCAGGCGGGCTAATGAAAAACTGTTTTTT. The V call is TRBV6-5, the J call TRBJ1-4; D gene uncertain. This CDR3 has 12 amino acids. Germline lookup yields CDR1 MNHEY and CDR2 SVGAGI. V was cut by 6 bases and J by 3 bases, with 5 bases left in between.

The rearrangement joins TRBV18 to TRBJ2-1; the match to TRBD1 covers 11 bases. CDR3 length: 15 residues. Germline loops: CDR1 KGHSH, CDR2 LQKENI. V was pared by 3 bases and J by 9 bases, with 7 bases of the junction left unmatched. Written as DNA, the CDR3 is TGTGCCAGCTCACCGACGGGACAGGGGGTGTCTGAGCAGTTCTTC. Encoded protein: CASSPTGQGVSEQFF.

In its sample, this clone was seen a few times. This sequence joins TRBV5-1 and TRBJ2-1; TRBD2 aligns across 9 bases. CDR1 and CDR2 (germline): SGHRS, YFSETQ. The length of the CDR3 is 18 residues. V lost 0 bases to trimming and J lost 7 bases; unmatched junction nucleotides: 14. For the CDR3, the DNA is TGCGCCAGCAGCTTGGTCGGCGGGAGGGACCCCCGAGGGAATGAGCAGTTCTTC. This sequence encodes CASSLVGGRDPRGNEQFF.

V gene TRBV15 combines with J gene TRBJ2-1, with 10 positions matching TRBD2. The germline CDR1 and CDR2 sequences are LNHNV and YYDKDF (reference sequence). The CDR3 sequence is 14 residues long. Trimming at V came to 6 bases and at J to 7 bases, leaving 6 bases not matched to a gene. Here the CDR3 DNA reads TGTGCCACCAGACGGGCTAGCGGGAGTAATGAGCAGTTCTTC. It yields the protein CATRRASGSNEQFF.

The genes are TRBV5-8 and TRBJ2-5, with D unresolved. Germline V CDR1 and CDR2: SGHTS, YDEGEE. The V end was cut by 1 base, the J end by 4 bases, with 5 bases between. This CDR3 comprises 12 residues. The DNA for the CDR3 is TGTGCCAGCAGCTTGAGTAGAGAGACCCAGTACTTC. Amino acids: CASSLSRETQYF.

The rearrangement joins TRBV6-1 to TRBJ2-1; the D gene is possibly TRBD2 (6 bases). This CDR3 is 14 amino acids long. Germline V lookup: CDR1 MNHNS, CDR2 SASEGT. V was shortened by 6 bases and J by 9 bases, with 18 bases between the two germline ends. The CDR3: CASRELVWRGEQFF. CDR3 in DNA: TGTGCCAGCAGAGAATTGGTCTGGCGGGGTGAGCAGTTCTTC.